Here is one T cell receptor (beta chain) with its context. Its antigen remains unknown. This record belongs to a study of neurological immune-mediated disorders. Study outcomes and limitations: Private repertoires in all groups were suggested, as expanded clones shared no CDR3 amino acid sequences across subjects.

Time point described: technical triplicate 3. The unsorted libraries originated from 2 million PBMCs that had been stored at -80 C. With 10-nucleotide random UMIs, 5'RACE was used to make the cDNA. From 15-18 subjects, every sequencing run obtained over 170 million TCR-beta sequences. Each CDR3 protein is one row after TCRdb ran MiXCR on the 5' RACE reads. The profile shows about 45,000 distinct CDR3 sequences, approximately 21% of them singletons. Looked up from germline, CDR1 is SGHRS and CDR2 is YFSETQ. Trimming took off 1 base at V and 10 bases at J, with 16 bases between the two ends. The CDR3 has 14 residues.

What was sequenced was PBMCs. This TCR was recovered from a man in his sixties with HTLV-1-associated myelopathy (HAM/TSP). This chain joins TRBV5-1 and TRBJ2-3; unclear D gene. DNA of the CDR3: TGCGCCAGCAGCTTGTCTCACCCCCCCCGAGCGCAGTATTTT. As protein: CASSLSHPPRAQYF.